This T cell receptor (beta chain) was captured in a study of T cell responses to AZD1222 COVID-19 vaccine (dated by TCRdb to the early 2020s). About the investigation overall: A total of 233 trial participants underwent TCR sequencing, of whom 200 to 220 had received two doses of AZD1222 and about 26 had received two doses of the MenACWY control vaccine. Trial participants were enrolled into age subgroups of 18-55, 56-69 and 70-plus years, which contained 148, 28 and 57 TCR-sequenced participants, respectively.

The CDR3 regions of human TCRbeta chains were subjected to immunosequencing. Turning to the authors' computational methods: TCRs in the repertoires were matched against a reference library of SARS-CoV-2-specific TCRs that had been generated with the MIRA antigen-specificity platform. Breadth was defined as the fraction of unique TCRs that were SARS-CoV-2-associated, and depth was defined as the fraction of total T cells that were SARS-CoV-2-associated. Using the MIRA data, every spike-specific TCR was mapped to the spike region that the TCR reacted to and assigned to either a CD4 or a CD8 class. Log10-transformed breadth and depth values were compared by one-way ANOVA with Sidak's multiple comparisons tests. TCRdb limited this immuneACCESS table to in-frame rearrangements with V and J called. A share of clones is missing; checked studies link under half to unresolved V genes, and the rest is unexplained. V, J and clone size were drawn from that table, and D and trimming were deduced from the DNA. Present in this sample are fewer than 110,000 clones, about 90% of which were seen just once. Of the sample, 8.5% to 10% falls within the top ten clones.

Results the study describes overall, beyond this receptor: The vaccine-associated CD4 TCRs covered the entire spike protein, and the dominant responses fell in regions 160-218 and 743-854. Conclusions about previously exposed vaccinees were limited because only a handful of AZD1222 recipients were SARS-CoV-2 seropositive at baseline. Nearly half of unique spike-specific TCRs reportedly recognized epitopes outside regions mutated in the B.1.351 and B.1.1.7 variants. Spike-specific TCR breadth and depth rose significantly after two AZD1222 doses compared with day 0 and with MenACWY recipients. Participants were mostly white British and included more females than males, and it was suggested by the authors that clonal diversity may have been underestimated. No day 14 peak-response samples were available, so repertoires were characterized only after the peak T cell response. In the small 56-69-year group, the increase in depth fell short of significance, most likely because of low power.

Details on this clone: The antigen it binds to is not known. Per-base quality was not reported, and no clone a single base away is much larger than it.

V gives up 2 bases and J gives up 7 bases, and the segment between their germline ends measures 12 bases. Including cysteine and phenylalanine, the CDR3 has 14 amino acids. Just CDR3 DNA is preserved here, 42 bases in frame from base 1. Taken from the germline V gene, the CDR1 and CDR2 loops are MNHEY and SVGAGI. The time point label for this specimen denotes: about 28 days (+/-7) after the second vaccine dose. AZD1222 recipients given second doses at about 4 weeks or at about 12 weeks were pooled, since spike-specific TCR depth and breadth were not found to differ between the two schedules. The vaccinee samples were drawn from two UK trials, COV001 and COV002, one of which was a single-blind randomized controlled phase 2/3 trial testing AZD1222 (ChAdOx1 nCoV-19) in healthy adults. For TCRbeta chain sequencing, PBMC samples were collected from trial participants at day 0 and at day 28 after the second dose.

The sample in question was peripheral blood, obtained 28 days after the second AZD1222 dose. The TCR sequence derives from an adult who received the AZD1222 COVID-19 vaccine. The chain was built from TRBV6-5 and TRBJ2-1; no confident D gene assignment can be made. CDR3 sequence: CASSYVAVGNEQFF. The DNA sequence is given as TGTGCCAGCAGTTACGTCGCGGTTGGAAATGAGCAGTTCTTC.